The 21 T cell receptor beta chains given below trace back to one sample, sequenced in a study of T cells after yellow fever vaccination. TCRdb analysed the 5' RACE reads with MiXCR anew, one entry per CDR3 protein. Of approximately 300,000 distinct CDR3 sequences detected, 6.8% appear once; the ten largest clones hold roughly a sixth. The specimen comprised PBMCs, sampled about 41 days after the first yellow fever vaccination. Receptors were obtained from a man between 18 and 29 years old who received the YFV17D yellow fever vaccine.

The table lists this clonotype with many counts. This chain connects TRBV4-3 to TRBJ2-3, with D perhaps being TRBD1 or TRBD2 (5 bases each). V lost 0 bases and J lost 1, with 14 bases in between. From germline, CDR1 is LGHNA and CDR2 YSLEER. The CDR3 contains 17 residues. The CDR3 DNA reads as TGCGCCAGCAGCCAAGATTGGGACGGCGGAGGCACAGATACGCAGTATTTT. This encodes CASSQDWDGGGTDTQYF.

The V and J genes are TRBV10-3 and TRBJ2-2; the D call may be TRBD1 or TRBD2 (5 bases each). The V end was cut by 3 bases, the J end by 1 base, with 12 bases between. The CDR3 contains 16 residues. Germline V gives CDR1 ENHRY, CDR2 SYGVKD. This chain's CDR3 is CAISDTGTQNTGELFF. The CDR3 region has the DNA TGTGCCATCAGTGATACCGGGACCCAGAACACCGGGGAGCTGTTTTTT.

There are many counts of this clonotype. The chain uses TRBV4-1 and TRBJ1-1; the D gene is possibly TRBD1 (6 bases). Trimming stripped 0 bases from V and 0 bases from J, with 11 bases between. Germline V gives CDR1 MGHRA, CDR2 YSYEKL. The CDR3 covers 16 residues. CDR3 nucleotide sequence: TGCGCCAGCAGCCAAGATCTGCGGGGGCTGAACACTGAAGCTTTCTTT. This gives the protein CASSQDLRGLNTEAFF.

This clonotype appeared a few times. The V gene is TRBV9, the J gene TRBJ1-5; D is unclear. This CDR3 has 14 amino acids. The ends were cut back, 2 bases at V and 4 bases at J, with 10 bases in the middle. Germline loops: CDR1 SGDLS, CDR2 YYNGEE. The CDR3 DNA sequence: TGTGCCAGCAGCGTTAGTCCAGTTAATCAGCCCCAGCATTTT. Encoded protein: CASSVSPVNQPQHF.

This sequence joins TRBV5-5 and TRBJ2-2; D is unclear. The CDR3 is 14 amino acids. Per the germline V gene, CDR1 is SGHKS and CDR2 is YYEKEE (reference sequence). Trimming took 1 base from V and 4 from J, leaving 8 bases between them. This chain's CDR3 is CASSLLKSTGELFF. DNA for the CDR3: TGTGCCAGCAGCTTGCTCAAATCCACCGGGGAGCTGTTTTTT.

In this sample, this clonotype turned up many times. The chain combines TRBV5-1 with TRBJ2-6; D remains ambiguous. The V gene lost 3 bases and the J gene lost 0 bases, with 4 bases spanning the gap. Per germline, CDR1 SGHRS and CDR2 YFSETQ. There are 14 residues in the CDR3. CDR3 protein: CASSSRSGANVLTF. The CDR3 DNA is TGCGCCAGCAGCTCACGCTCTGGGGCCAACGTCCTGACTTTC.

This clonotype was picked up a small number of times. The chain combines TRBV7-6 with TRBJ2-7; 9 bases are shared with TRBD1. Germline CDR1 is SGHVS and CDR2 is FNYEAQ. The V gene end was trimmed by 3 bases and the J gene end by 6 bases; junction bases not matched to a gene: 12. The CDR3 contains 16 residues. The CDR3 nucleotides are TGTGCCAGCAGCTTGGGGGATTCCAGGACAGGGGTCGAGCAGTACTTC. Protein sequence: CASSLGDSRTGVEQYF.

The chain employs TRBV29-1 and TRBJ2-3; D remains ambiguous. Looked up from germline, CDR1 is SQVTM and CDR2 is ANQGSEA. This CDR3 contains 11 residues. V was shortened by 4 bases and J by 4 bases, with 6 bases between the two germline ends. The CDR3 protein is CSVAEADTQYF. The CDR3 coding sequence is TGCAGCGTTGCGGAAGCAGATACGCAGTATTTT.

This chain connects TRBV3-1 to TRBJ2-7, with 11 bases matching TRBD2. The V and J ends lost 1 base and 7 bases, in that order; junction bases with no gene match: 12. The length of the CDR3 is 17 residues. Germline loops: CDR1 LGHDT, CDR2 YNNKEL (reference sequence). The CDR3 nucleotides read TGTGCCAGCAGCCAAGGACATAGCGGGGGGGCCGGGGGTGAGCAGTACGTC. Translation: CASSQGHSGGAGGEQYV.

The CDR3 reads CATQQAGNQPQHF. The CDR3 DNA reads as TGTGCCACCCAGCAGGCCGGTAATCAGCCCCAGCATTTT. The V call is TRBV6-1, the J call TRBJ1-5; D ambiguous. Trimming stripped 10 bases from V and 4 bases from J, with 14 bases between. The CDR3 extends over 13 amino acids. Germline CDR1 MNHNS, CDR2 SASEGT.

This clonotype was seen only a few times. The gene calls are TRBV4-3 and TRBJ1-4; a possible D gene is TRBD1 (5 bases). Looked up from germline, CDR1 is LGHNA and CDR2 is YSLEER. Trimming cost V 4 bases and J 4 bases, with 10 bases left between them. There are 14 residues in the CDR3. The CDR3 sequence: CASSRTRLNEKLFF. Here the CDR3 DNA reads TGCGCCAGCAGCCGGACACGGCTTAATGAAAAACTGTTTTTT.

At least ten counts were recorded for this clonotype. J is TRBJ1-2 and V is TRBV6-5; D uncertain. V dropped 7 bases and J dropped 8 bases, with 20 bases sitting between them. CDR3 length: 14 residues. CDR1 is MNHEY, CDR2 SVGAGI, per germline. The CDR3 DNA reads as TGTGCCAGCACTAGGAGTCACCCCGTCGGGGGCTACACCTTC. It translates to CASTRSHPVGGYTF.

V gene TRBV20-1 combines with J gene TRBJ1-1; D might be TRBD1 (5 bases). The V end was cut by 3 bases, the J end by 4 bases, with 15 bases between. This CDR3 has 14 residues. Germline V CDR1 and CDR2: DFQATT, SNEGSKA (reference sequence). The CDR3 DNA reads TGCAGTGCTAGGAGAACCTGGGGGGGCACTGAAGCTTTCTTT. This codes for CSARRTWGGTEAFF.

This clonotype turned up a few times. The rearrangement uses TRBV18 and TRBJ2-1; D may correspond to TRBD1 or TRBD2 (5 bases each). The germline CDR1 and CDR2 sequences are KGHSH and LQKENI. Trimming shortened V by 3 bases and J by 0 bases, and 15 bases separated the two germline ends. CDR3 length: 17 residues. CDR3 region: CASSPRGRGSSYNEQFF. CDR3 in DNA: TGTGCCAGCTCACCCCGAGGCCGGGGCTCCTCCTACAATGAGCAGTTCTTC.

This clonotype was observed at least ten times. The J gene is TRBJ2-5, the V gene TRBV7-2; 9 positions agree with TRBD2. The V segment lost 1 base and the J segment 4 bases; nucleotides outside the gene matches: 7. CDR1 and CDR2 (germline): SGHTA, FQGNSA. This CDR3 region has 16 residues. Here the CDR3 DNA reads TGTGCCAGCAGCTTAGGGGTCCAGCGGGGGGCAGAGACCCAGTACTTC. Translated, it gives CASSLGVQRGAETQYF.

In its sample, this clonotype was seen a few times. CDR3 protein: CASSEASGMERFVGKNTGELFF. The CDR3, as DNA: TGTGCCAGCAGTGAAGCATCCGGCATGGAGCGGTTCGTGGGAAAGAACACCGGGGAGCTGTTTTTT. The chain is built from TRBV2 and TRBJ2-2; a weak D match, TRBD2 (5 bases). Germline assignment: CDR1 SNHLY and CDR2 FYNNEI. The germline V and J ends were trimmed by 0 bases and 1 base, with 27 bases remaining between them. The length of the CDR3 is 22 residues.

This clonotype appeared a few times. This rearrangement joins TRBV5-1 to TRBJ2-3, with TRBD1 identical over 12 bases. V lost 4 bases to trimming and J lost 2 bases; unmatched junction nucleotides: 5. The CDR3 sequence is 16 residues long. Germline assignment: CDR1 SGHRS and CDR2 YFSETQ. As DNA, the CDR3 is TGCGCCAGCAGCCACGGGACAGGGGGCAACACAGATACGCAGTATTTT. Translation gives CASSHGTGGNTDTQYF.

This chain connects TRBV18 to TRBJ1-2; D possibly corresponds to TRBD1 (6 bases). CDR1 is KGHSH, CDR2 LQKENI, per germline. This CDR3 comprises 17 residues. The V gene lost 3 bases and the J gene lost 4 bases, with 21 bases spanning the gap. This CDR3 reads CASSPRQAKHEVYGYTF. The CDR3 nucleotides read TGTGCCAGCTCACCCAGACAGGCCAAGCATGAGGTCTATGGCTACACCTTC. Together with reference TRBV18 and TRBJ1-2, the CDR3 gives the full variable domain: NAGVMQNPRHLVRRRGQEARLRCSPMKGHSHVYWYRQLPEEGLKFMVYLQKENIIDESGMPKERFSAEFPKEGPSILRIQQVVRGDSAAYFCASSPRQAKHEVYGYTFGSGTRLTVV.

This clonotype showed up just a few times. This chain joins TRBV4-3 and TRBJ2-3; no definite D call. The CDR3 is 15 amino acids. Trimming removed 0 bases from V and 5 bases from J, with 12 bases in between. Per germline, CDR1 LGHNA and CDR2 YSLEER. CDR3 sequence reads: CASSQENPGEDTQYF. CDR3 coding DNA: TGCGCCAGCAGCCAAGAGAATCCAGGCGAAGATACGCAGTATTTT.

This clonotype was seen many times. V gene TRBV6-2 or TRBV6-3 combines with J gene TRBJ2-7; D unresolved. The CDR3 sequence is 16 residues long. The V gene's germline CDR1 is MNHEY and CDR2 SVGEGT. Trimming stripped 0 bases from V and 2 bases from J, with 14 bases between. CDR3 nucleotides: TGTGCCAGCAGTTACTCGGTTACGGACGGAGCCTACGAGCAGTACGTC. Its protein is CASSYSVTDGAYEQYV.

The gene calls are TRBV5-4 and TRBJ2-3; the match to TRBD2 covers 12 bases. V lost 7 bases and J lost 3; bases outside the gene matches: 6. CDR1 SGHNT and CDR2 YYREEE come from the germline V gene (reference sequence). The CDR3 covers 15 residues. The chain's CDR3 is CASFLAGGLTDTQYF. As DNA, the CDR3 is TGTGCCAGCTTTCTAGCGGGGGGGCTAACAGATACGCAGTATTTT.